This T cell receptor beta chain was captured in a study of vaccination effects on CD4 cells after COVID-19. Sequencing in the ViraFEST assay came after antigen-specific CD4+ T cells had been expanded with viral peptide pools, which were used to stimulate PBMC. Investigators separated out CD4+ T cells once less than 11 days of culture had passed. Convalescent patients had PCR-confirmed SARS-CoV-2 infection between March and December 2020. IL-2 medium supplanted half the medium on days 3 and 7. Regarding the study as a whole: Clones induced by infection and by vaccine showed marked clonal contraction late after vaccination. Early post-infection timepoints were missing from the study, which also had few convalescent patients.

CDR3 length: 19 amino acids. The J segment lost 3 bases and the V segment lost 3 bases, leaving 15 bases of the junction unmatched. CDR1 and CDR2 from the germline V gene are SGDLS and YYNGEE. This clone was counted only a few times. Its antigen is as yet unknown. The table came from immunoSEQ multiplex PCR; TCRdb's copy has only in-frame clones and leaves some out. This table holds tens of thousands of clones, roughly three quarters found once. The chain combines TRBV9 with TRBJ1-3, with TRBD1 matching over 10 bases. The specimen comprised CD4+ T cells from PBMCs cultured with HIV peptides, sampled before COVID-19 vaccination. The subset here: HIV-1 Nef peptide pool negative control/reference culture. This TCR was sampled from a human donor who had a prior SARS-CoV-2 infection. CDR3 sequence reads: CASSGGTGENGGDGNTIYF. As DNA, the CDR3 is TGTGCCAGCAGCGGTGGGACAGGGGAAAATGGGGGTGATGGAAACACCATATATTTT.